This T cell receptor (beta chain) was sequenced in a study of T cell repertoires in cytomegalovirus infection. Study-wide points: HLA-C-restricted CMV clonotypes gave the most frequent clonotype in two of eight donors.

About this clonotype: Its antigen is currently unknown.

TCRdb re-analysed the reads in MiXCR, keeping a single row per CDR3 protein. The table shows about 360,000 distinct CDR3 sequences, with 15% to 20% occurring only once. Germline V lookup: CDR1 DFQATT, CDR2 SNEGSKA (reference sequence). V dropped 0 bases and J dropped 4 bases, with 12 bases sitting between them. The CDR3 sequence is 14 residues long. The rearrangement uses TRBV20-1 and TRBJ1-1; D gene unclear. The receptor comes from a human donor in good health (CMV status not recorded). Some clones in this sample may be carry-over from other donors' samples. The material sequenced was PBMCs. CDR3 residues: CSARDSYVGTEAFF. CDR3 coding DNA: TGCAGTGCTAGAGACTCCTACGTGGGCACTGAAGCTTTCTTT.